One sample yielded the 9 T cell receptor beta chains listed below, sequenced in a study of blood T cell repertoires in COVID-19. Clones were sequenced by immunoSEQ multiplex PCR, and TCRdb holds only the in-frame ones, with some missing. The data show a few hundred thousand clones, more than 70% seen once. Sequencing used PBMCs or T cells enriched from blood (not recorded which). Every receptor here comes from a woman in her forties with acute COVID-19.

J is TRBJ1-2 and V is TRBV27, with 7 nucleotides matching TRBD1. The V gene's germline CDR1 is MNHEY and CDR2 SMNVEV (reference sequence). This CDR3 has 13 amino acids. V shed 6 bases and J 5 bases; nucleotides not matched to a gene: 6. The CDR3 DNA reads as TGTGCCAGCAGCAAACGACAGGGATATGGCTACACCTTC. The encoded protein is CASSKRQGYGYTF.

J is TRBJ1-1 and V is TRBV5-1; D gene ambiguous. The germline CDR1 and CDR2 sequences are SGHRS and YFSETQ. V shed 6 bases and J shed 6 bases, with 12 bases lying between them. The CDR3 is 12 amino acids. The CDR3, as DNA: TGCGCCAGCAACCTAGGCGGGGCTGAAGCTTTCTTT. Encoded protein: CASNLGGAEAFF.

This rearrangement joins TRBV4-2 to TRBJ1-2; 8 bases agree with TRBD1. Germline V CDR1 and CDR2: LGHNA, YNFKEQ. The CDR3 sequence is 15 residues long. V shed 5 bases, J shed 5 bases, and the junction held 10 bases outside the gene matches. CDR3 sequence (DNA): TGTGCCAGCAGCGCTTCCGGGACAGGCGGATATGGCTACACCTTC. It translates to CASSASGTGGYGYTF.

The chain uses TRBV23-1 and TRBJ1-2; TRBD1 is a possible D gene (6 bases). TRBV23-1 is assigned to the ORF class and has an uncertain function. The ends were cut back, 4 bases at V and 3 bases at J, with 21 bases in the middle. There are 17 residues in the CDR3. The CDR3 coding sequence is TGCGCCAGCAGTCTGTGGGGCTCCGGGAGGGGGTACTATGGCTACACCTTC. Encoded protein: CASSLWGSGRGYYGYTF.

This chain connects TRBV9 to TRBJ2-6; D unclear. The CDR3 covers 14 residues. The V end was cut by 4 bases, the J end by 0 bases, with 5 bases between. The germline V gene encodes CDR1 SGDLS and CDR2 YYNGEE. The CDR3 coding sequence is TGTGCCAGCAGCCTCCTCTCTGGGGCCAACGTCCTGACTTTC. Protein: CASSLLSGANVLTF.

V is TRBV6-5 and J is TRBJ1-1; weak D call: TRBD1 (6 bases). The ends were cut back, 4 bases at V and 7 bases at J, with 19 bases in the middle. This CDR3 region has 15 residues. The V gene's germline CDR1 is MNHEY and CDR2 SVGAGI. The CDR3 coding sequence is TGTGCCAGCAGTTTAATCGCAGGGGCCGCCAATGAAGCTTTCTTT. Translation: CASSLIAGAANEAFF.

This clone has just a few counts. The chain employs TRBV27 and TRBJ1-6; possible D gene TRBD1, 5 bases. V lost 6 bases and J 8 bases, leaving 11 bases between the germline ends. There are 13 residues in the CDR3. CDR1 and CDR2 from the germline V gene are MNHEY and SMNVEV (reference sequence). The CDR3 sequence is CASSYLGDSPLHF. The CDR3 DNA is TGTGCCAGCAGCTACCTAGGGGATTCACCCCTCCACTTT.

The chain has TRBV5-1 and TRBJ1-1; D remains unclear. Germline V CDR1 and CDR2: SGHRS, YFSETQ. There are 12 residues in the CDR3. Trimming removed 4 bases at V and 4 bases at J, with 8 bases between. CDR3 in amino acids: CASSLRSTEAFF. CDR3 nucleotide sequence: TGCGCCAGCAGCCTACGCTCCACTGAAGCTTTCTTT.

This sequence joins TRBV5-1 and TRBJ1-1; no clear D. Germline assignment: CDR1 SGHRS and CDR2 YFSETQ. Trimming removed 6 bases at V and 6 bases at J, with 21 bases between. The CDR3 spans 15 residues. The CDR3 here is CASNSGGWESAEAFF. CDR3 bases: TGCGCCAGCAACAGCGGCGGCTGGGAGAGCGCTGAAGCTTTCTTT.